Detailed here is one TCR beta chain. The antigen is not known. The record originates from a study of T-cell memory formation after mild COVID-19. Overall study findings and caveats: For second-wave clones that peaked at day 37, SARS-CoV-2 specificity went unverified. Later expanders leaned CD4+, whereas day 15 to 85 contracting clones were balanced CD4/CD8.

TCRdb ran MiXCR on the 5' RACE reads and lists one entry per CDR3 protein. The sample includes fewer than 600,000 distinct CDR3 sequences, less than 25% of them seen just once. The CDR3 has 13 residues. The V gene's germline CDR1 is GTSNPN and CDR2 SVGIG (reference sequence). This TCR came from an adult woman who had mild COVID-19 (a few samples of this study predate the infection). Cell type and time point are not known. The sample taken for sequencing was PBMCs or a T cell subset sorted from them (not recorded which). The V and J genes are TRBV30 and TRBJ2-1, with 10 bases identical to TRBD1. CDR3 in DNA: TGTGCTCTAGACAGGGGGCGCGGGGATGAGCAGTTCTTC. It specifies CALDRGRGDEQFF.